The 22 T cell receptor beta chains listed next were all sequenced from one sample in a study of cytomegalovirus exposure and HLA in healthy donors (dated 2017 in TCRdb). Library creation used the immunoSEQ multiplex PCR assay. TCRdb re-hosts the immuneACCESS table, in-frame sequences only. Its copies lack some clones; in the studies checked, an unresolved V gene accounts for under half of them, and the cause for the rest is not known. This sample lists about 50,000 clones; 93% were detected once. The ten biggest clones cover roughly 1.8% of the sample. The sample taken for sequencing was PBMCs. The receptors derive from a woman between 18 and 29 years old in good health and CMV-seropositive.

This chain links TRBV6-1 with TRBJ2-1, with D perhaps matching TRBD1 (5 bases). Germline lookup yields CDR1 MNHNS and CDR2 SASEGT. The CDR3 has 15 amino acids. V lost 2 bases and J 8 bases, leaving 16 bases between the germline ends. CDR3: CASSESAGMVHEQFF. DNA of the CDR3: TGTGCCAGCAGTGAATCGGCAGGGATGGTTCATGAGCAGTTCTTC.

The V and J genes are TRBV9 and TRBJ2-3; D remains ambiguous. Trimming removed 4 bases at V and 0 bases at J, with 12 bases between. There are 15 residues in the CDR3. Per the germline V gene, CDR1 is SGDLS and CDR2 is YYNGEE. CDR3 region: CASSPRLTSTDTQYF. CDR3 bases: TGTGCCAGCAGCCCACGGTTGACTAGCACAGATACGCAGTATTTT. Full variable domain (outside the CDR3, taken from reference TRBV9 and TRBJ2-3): DSGVTQTPKHLITATGQRVTLRCSPRSGDLSVYWYQQSLDQGLQFLIQYYNGEERAKGNILERFSAQQFPDLHSELNLSSLELGDSALYFCASSPRLTSTDTQYFGPGTRLTVL.

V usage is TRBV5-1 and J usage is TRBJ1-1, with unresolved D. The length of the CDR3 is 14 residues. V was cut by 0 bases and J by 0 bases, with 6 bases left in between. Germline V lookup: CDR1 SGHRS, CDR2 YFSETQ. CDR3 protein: CASSLDSLNTEAFF. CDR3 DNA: TGCGCCAGCAGCTTGGACAGCCTGAACACTGAAGCTTTCTTT.

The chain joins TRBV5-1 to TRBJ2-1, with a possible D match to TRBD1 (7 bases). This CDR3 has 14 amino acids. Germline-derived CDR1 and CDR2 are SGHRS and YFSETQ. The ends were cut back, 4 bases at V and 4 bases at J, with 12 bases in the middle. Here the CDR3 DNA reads TGCGCCAGCAGCCGCGGGACAGAATACAATGAGCAGTTCTTC. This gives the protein CASSRGTEYNEQFF.

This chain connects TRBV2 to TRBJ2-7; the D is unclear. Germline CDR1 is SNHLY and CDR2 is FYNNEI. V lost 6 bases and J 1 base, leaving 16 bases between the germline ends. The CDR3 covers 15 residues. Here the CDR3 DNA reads TGTGCCAGCAGAGCGACGGCAACTGGATCCTACGAGCAGTACTTC. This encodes CASRATATGSYEQYF.

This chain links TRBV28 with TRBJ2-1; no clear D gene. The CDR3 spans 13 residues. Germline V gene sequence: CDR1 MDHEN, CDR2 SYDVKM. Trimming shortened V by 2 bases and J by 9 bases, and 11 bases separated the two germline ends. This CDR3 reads CASSLGLGGEQFF. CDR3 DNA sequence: TGTGCCAGCAGTTTAGGCCTAGGTGGTGAGCAGTTCTTC.

CDR3 protein: CASSLSRGLSYEQYF. CDR3 DNA: TGTGCCAGCAGTTTATCCAGGGGGCTCAGCTACGAGCAGTACTTC. The J gene is TRBJ2-7, the V gene TRBV28; TRBD1 aligns across 8 bases. CDR3 length equals 15 residues. CDR1 is MDHEN, CDR2 SYDVKM, per germline. V lost 1 base and J lost 3; bases outside the gene matches: 5.

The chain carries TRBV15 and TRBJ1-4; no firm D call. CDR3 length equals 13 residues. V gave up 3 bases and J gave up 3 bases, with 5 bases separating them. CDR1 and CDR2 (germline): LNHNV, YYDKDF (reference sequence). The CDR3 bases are TGTGCCACCAGCAGGGGAGCTAATGAAAAACTGTTTTTT. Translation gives CATSRGANEKLFF.

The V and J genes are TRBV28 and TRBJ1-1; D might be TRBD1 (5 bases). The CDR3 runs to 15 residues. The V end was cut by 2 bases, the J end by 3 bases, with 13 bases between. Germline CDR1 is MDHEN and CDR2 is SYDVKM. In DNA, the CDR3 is TGTGCCAGCAGTTTAACGGCGGGACCGGACACTGAAGCTTTCTTT. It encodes CASSLTAGPDTEAFF.

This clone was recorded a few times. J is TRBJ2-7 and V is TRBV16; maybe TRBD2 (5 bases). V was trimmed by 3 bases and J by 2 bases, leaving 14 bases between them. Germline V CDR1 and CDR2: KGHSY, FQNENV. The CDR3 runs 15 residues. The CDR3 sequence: CASSHPGENPYEQYF. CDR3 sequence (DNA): TGTGCCAGCAGCCACCCCGGGGAGAACCCCTACGAGCAGTACTTC.

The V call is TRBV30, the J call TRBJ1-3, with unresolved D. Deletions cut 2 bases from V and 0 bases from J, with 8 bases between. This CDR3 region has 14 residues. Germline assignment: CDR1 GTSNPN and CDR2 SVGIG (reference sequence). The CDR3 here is CAWSKTVSGNTIYF. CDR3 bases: TGTGCCTGGAGTAAGACTGTCTCTGGAAACACCATATATTTT.

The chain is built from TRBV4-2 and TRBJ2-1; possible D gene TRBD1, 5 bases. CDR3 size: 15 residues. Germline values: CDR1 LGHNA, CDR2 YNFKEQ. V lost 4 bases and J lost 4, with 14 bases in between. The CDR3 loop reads CASSLGQEPYNEQFF. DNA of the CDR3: TGTGCCAGCAGCCTTGGACAAGAACCATACAATGAGCAGTTCTTC.

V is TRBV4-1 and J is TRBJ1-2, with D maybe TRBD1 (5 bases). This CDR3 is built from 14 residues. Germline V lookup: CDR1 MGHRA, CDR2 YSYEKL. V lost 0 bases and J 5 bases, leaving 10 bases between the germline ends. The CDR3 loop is CASSQDRQFYGYTF. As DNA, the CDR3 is TGCGCCAGCAGCCAAGATAGACAGTTTTATGGCTACACCTTC.

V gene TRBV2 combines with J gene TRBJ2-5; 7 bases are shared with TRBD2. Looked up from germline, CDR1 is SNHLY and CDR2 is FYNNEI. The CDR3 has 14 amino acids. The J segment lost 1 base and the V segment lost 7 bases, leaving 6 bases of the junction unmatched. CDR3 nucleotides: TGTGCCAGCATCGAACAGCGGGGCCAAGAGACCCAGTACTTC. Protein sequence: CASIEQRGQETQYF.

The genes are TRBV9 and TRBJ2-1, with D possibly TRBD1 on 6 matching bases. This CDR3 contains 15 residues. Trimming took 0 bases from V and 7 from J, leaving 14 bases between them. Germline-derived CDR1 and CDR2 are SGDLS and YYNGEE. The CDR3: CASSVAPGHQNEQFF. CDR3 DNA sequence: TGTGCCAGCAGCGTAGCCCCGGGACATCAGAATGAGCAGTTCTTC.

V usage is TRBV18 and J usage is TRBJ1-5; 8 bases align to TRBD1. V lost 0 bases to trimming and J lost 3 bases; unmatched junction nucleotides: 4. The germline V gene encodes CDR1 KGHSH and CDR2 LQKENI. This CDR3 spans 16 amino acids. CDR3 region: CASSPPGQELNQPQHF. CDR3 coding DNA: TGTGCCAGCTCACCACCGGGACAGGAGCTCAATCAGCCCCAGCATTTT.

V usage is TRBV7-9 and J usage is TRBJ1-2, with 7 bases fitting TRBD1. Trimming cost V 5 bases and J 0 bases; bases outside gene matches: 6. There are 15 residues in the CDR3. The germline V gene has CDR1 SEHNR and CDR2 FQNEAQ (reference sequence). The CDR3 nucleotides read TGTGCCAGCAGCGACATAGGACAGGCTAACTATGGCTACACCTTC. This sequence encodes CASSDIGQANYGYTF.

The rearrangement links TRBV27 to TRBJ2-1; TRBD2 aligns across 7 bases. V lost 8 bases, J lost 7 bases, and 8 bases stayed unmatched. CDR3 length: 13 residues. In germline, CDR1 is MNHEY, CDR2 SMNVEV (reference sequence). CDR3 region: CASDPAGKNEQFF. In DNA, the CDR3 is TGTGCCAGCGATCCAGCGGGGAAGAATGAGCAGTTCTTC.

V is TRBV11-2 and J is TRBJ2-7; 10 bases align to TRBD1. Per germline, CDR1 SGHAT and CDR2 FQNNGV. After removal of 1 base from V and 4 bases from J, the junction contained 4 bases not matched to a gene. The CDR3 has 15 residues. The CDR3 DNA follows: TGTGCCAGCAGCTTAGGCCCGGGACAGGGGTACGAGCAGTACTTC. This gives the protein CASSLGPGQGYEQYF.

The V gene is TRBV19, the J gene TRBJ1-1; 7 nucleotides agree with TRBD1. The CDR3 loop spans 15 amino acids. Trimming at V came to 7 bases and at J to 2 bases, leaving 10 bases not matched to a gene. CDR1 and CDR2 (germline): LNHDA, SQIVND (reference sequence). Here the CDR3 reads CASNPRQGGNTEAFF. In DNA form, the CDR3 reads TGTGCCAGTAACCCCCGACAGGGAGGAAACACTGAAGCTTTCTTT. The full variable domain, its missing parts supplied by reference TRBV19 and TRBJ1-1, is DGGITQSPKYLFRKEGQNVTLSCEQNLNHDAMYWYRQDPGQGLRLIYYSQIVNDFQKGDIAEGYSVSREKKESFPLTVTSAQKNPTAFYLCASNPRQGGNTEAFFGQGTRLTVV.

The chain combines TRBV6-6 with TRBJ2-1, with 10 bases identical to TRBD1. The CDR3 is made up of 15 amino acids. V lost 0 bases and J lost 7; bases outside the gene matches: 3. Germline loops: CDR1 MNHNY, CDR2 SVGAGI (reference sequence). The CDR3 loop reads CASSYSGTGVNEQFF. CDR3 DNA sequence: TGTGCCAGCAGTTACTCCGGGACAGGGGTAAATGAGCAGTTCTTC.

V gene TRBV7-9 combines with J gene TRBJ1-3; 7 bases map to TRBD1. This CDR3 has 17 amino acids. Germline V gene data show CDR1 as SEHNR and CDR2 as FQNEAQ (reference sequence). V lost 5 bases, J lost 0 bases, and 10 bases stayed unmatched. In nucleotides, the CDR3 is TGTGCCAGCAGCGCCCGACAGGGTTTTATCTCTGGAAACACCATATATTTT. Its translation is CASSARQGFISGNTIYF.